The clone carrying this T cell receptor beta chain turned up a few times. Its target is not known. The individuals who served as donors were healthy Caucasians living in Russia, aged about 6 to 95. Peripheral blood from each donor was collected in a volume of about 9.9 milliliters. The V gene lost 1 base and the J gene lost 5 bases, with 22 bases spanning the gap. Germline V gives CDR1 SEHNR, CDR2 FQNEAQ (reference sequence). The CDR3 spans 18 residues. Sample-barcoded 5' priming and a J-beta primer mix drove a second PCR of roughly 7 to 11 cycles. One entry per CDR3 protein results from TCRdb running MiXCR on the 5' RACE reads. Altogether 550,000 to 650,000 distinct CDR3 sequences are present, about 26% being singletons, with the ten largest covering roughly 3.5%. This sample was included in a study of blood T cells in healthy people across ages. Study information: Template switching recovered approximately one barcoded beta molecule for every two T cells.

Study findings and constraints: Because donor CMV status was unknown, expanded clonotype changes were possibly confounded.

These sequences were also reported in another study, on T cells of mothers and their children.

This TCR was recovered from a boy aged 2 to 10 in good health. The chain couples TRBV7-9 to TRBJ2-3; a possible D gene is TRBD2 (5 bases). The source material was blood. CDR3 amino acids: CASSLGPWLSGEGDTQYF. CDR3 DNA sequence: TGTGCCAGCAGCTTAGGTCCCTGGCTATCAGGCGAGGGAGATACGCAGTATTTT.